One sample yielded the 16 T cell receptor beta chains listed below, sequenced in a study of T-cell memory formation after mild COVID-19. TCRdb analysed the 5' RACE reads with MiXCR anew, one entry per CDR3 protein. Of some 150,000 distinct CDR3 sequences in the sample, about 19% were seen once. Material: PBMCs or a T cell subset sorted from them (not recorded which). These receptors were taken from an adult woman who had mild COVID-19 (a few samples of this study predate the infection). Cell type and time point are not known.

The rearrangement joins TRBV7-9 to TRBJ1-2; 9 bases are shared with TRBD1. V lost 4 bases to trimming and J lost 8 bases; unmatched junction nucleotides: 11. The CDR3 length is 15 residues. The V gene's germline CDR1 is SEHNR and CDR2 FQNEAQ (reference sequence). The CDR3 region is CASSYPGQGVQGYTF. CDR3 coding DNA: TGTGCCAGCAGCTACCCGGGACAGGGCGTTCAGGGCTACACCTTC.

The chain uses TRBV6-5 and TRBJ1-2; TRBD1 aligns across 8 bases. This CDR3 is 16 amino acids long. Germline assignment: CDR1 MNHEY and CDR2 SVGAGI. V was clipped by 3 bases and J by 8 bases; unmatched bases: 14. The CDR3 spells CASSYSGGAGPRGYTF. The DNA for the CDR3 is TGTGCCAGCAGTTATTCAGGGGGCGCGGGTCCACGCGGCTACACCTTC.

In its sample, this clonotype was seen a few times. This chain links TRBV7-3 with TRBJ2-3, with TRBD2 matching over 9 bases. The CDR3 covers 14 residues. Germline CDR1 SGHTA, CDR2 FQGTGA. Germline trimming cut 5 bases from V and 3 bases from J; bases unmatched to any gene: 3. CDR3 loop: CASSRSGRTDTQYF. CDR3 DNA sequence: TGTGCCAGCAGCCGCAGCGGGAGGACAGATACGCAGTATTTT. The whole variable domain, remainder taken from reference TRBV7-3 and TRBJ2-3, is GAGVSQTPSNKVTEKGKYVELRCDPISGHTALYWYRQSLGQGPEFLIYFQGTGAADDSGLPNDRFFAVRPEGSVSTLKIQRTERGDSAVYLCASSRSGRTDTQYFGPGTRLTVL.

This clonotype was detected only a few times. This sequence joins TRBV5-4 and TRBJ2-7; D ambiguous. Germline V gene data show CDR1 as SGHNT and CDR2 as YYREEE (reference sequence). The CDR3 sequence is 13 residues long. V was pared by 0 bases and J by 9 bases, with 13 bases between. CDR3: CASSLGLLTTQYF. CDR3 nucleotide sequence: TGTGCCAGCAGCTTGGGGCTCCTTACGACGCAGTACTTC.

This clonotype was seen only a few times. The chain has TRBV7-3 and TRBJ1-1; 9 positions agree with TRBD1. From germline, CDR1 is SGHTA and CDR2 FQGTGA. Trimming at V came to 5 bases and at J to 4 bases, leaving 5 bases not matched to a gene. The CDR3 consists of 14 residues. DNA of the CDR3: TGTGCCAGCAGCAAGACAGGGGGAGGCACTGAAGCTTTCTTT. It yields the protein CASSKTGGGTEAFF.

The V and J genes are TRBV7-9 and TRBJ2-1; 9 bases align to TRBD2. CDR1 SEHNR and CDR2 FQNEAQ come from the germline V gene (reference sequence). V trimming: 5 bases; J trimming: 6 bases; junction bases outside the gene matches: 11. This CDR3 is 16 amino acids long. The CDR3 spells CASSRLSGSLGNEQFF. In DNA, the CDR3 is TGTGCCAGCAGCCGCCTTAGCGGGAGTTTAGGCAATGAGCAGTTCTTC.

The V gene is TRBV6-1, the J gene TRBJ2-7; 9 nucleotides line up with TRBD1. The V and J ends lost 8 bases and 3 bases, in that order; junction bases with no gene match: 8. The length of the CDR3 is 14 residues. Germline V gene data show CDR1 as MNHNS and CDR2 as SASEGT. CDR3 DNA sequence: TGTGCCAGCTGGGAGGACAGGGGCGACTACGAGCAGTACTTC. As protein: CASWEDRGDYEQYF.

The genes are TRBV10-3 and TRBJ2-5; no clear D gene. Trimming took 4 bases from V and 2 from J, leaving 8 bases between them. There are 13 residues in the CDR3. Germline V gene lookup returns CDR1 ENHRY and CDR2 SYGVKD. CDR3 loop: CAISVGQQETQYF. The CDR3 nucleotides read TGTGCCATCAGTGTAGGTCAGCAAGAGACCCAGTACTTC.

The CDR3 loop reads CASQLPGPRTGELFF. The CDR3 coding sequence is TGTGCCAGCCAATTACCGGGACCGAGGACCGGGGAGCTGTTTTTT. The rearrangement uses TRBV25-1 and TRBJ2-2; D may match TRBD1 or TRBD2 (5 bases each). Per the germline V gene, CDR1 is MGHDK and CDR2 is SYGVNS. There are 15 residues in the CDR3. Trimming stripped 8 bases from V and 5 bases from J, with 18 bases between. The complete variable domain, with remaining parts taken from reference TRBV25-1 and TRBJ2-2, reads EADIYQTPRYLVIGTGKKITLECSQTMGHDKMYWYQQDPGMELHLIHYSYGVNSTEKGDLSSESTVSRIRTEHFPLTLESARPSHTSQYLCASQLPGPRTGELFFGEGSRLTVL.

The CDR3 DNA follows: TGTGCCAGCGGGGCGGGAGGGCACTATGAGCAGTTCTTC. Translated, it gives CASGAGGHYEQFF. The genes are TRBV6-6 and TRBJ2-1, with TRBD2 matching over 9 bases. The J segment lost 8 bases and the V segment lost 8 bases, leaving 7 bases of the junction unmatched. From germline, CDR1 is MNHNY and CDR2 SVGAGI (reference sequence). The CDR3 length is 13 residues.

The chain employs TRBV11-1 and TRBJ2-7, with TRBD2 as a possible D gene (6 bases). V lost 5 bases and J 5 bases, leaving 19 bases between the germline ends. Germline lookup yields CDR1 SGHAT and CDR2 FQDESV (reference sequence). There are 15 residues in the CDR3. The CDR3, as DNA: TGTGCCAGCAGCCCAATCCGGGCTAGCGTACACGAGCAGTACTTC. Translation gives CASSPIRASVHEQYF.

This clonotype was seen ten or more times. The chain couples TRBV28 to TRBJ2-3; 11 bases map to TRBD2. J was trimmed by 7 bases and V by 10 bases; bases with no gene match: 10. The CDR3 loop spans 14 amino acids. The germline V gene has CDR1 MDHEN and CDR2 SYDVKM. The CDR3 is CATDLAGGVNTQYF. In DNA, the CDR3 is TGTGCCACCGACCTAGCGGGAGGTGTGAATACGCAGTATTTT.

A few counts support this clonotype. CDR3 protein: CATSPQGPSNQPQHF. As DNA, the CDR3 is TGTGCCACCAGTCCCCAGGGCCCAAGCAATCAGCCCCAGCATTTT. This chain uses TRBV24-1 with TRBJ1-5; perhaps TRBD1 as D (5 bases). V lost 6 bases and J lost 1, with 12 bases in between. This CDR3 spans 15 amino acids. Germline V gives CDR1 KGHDR, CDR2 SFDVKD.

This clonotype came up a few times. The rearrangement uses TRBV12-3 or TRBV12-4 and TRBJ2-1, with TRBD2 matching 12 bases. There are 17 residues in the CDR3. V dropped 3 bases and J dropped 6; count of bases not matched to a gene: 9. CDR3 sequence reads: CASSFRRELAGGNEQFF. CDR3 coding DNA: TGTGCCAGCAGTTTCAGACGGGAACTAGCGGGAGGCAATGAGCAGTTCTTC.

V gene TRBV14 combines with J gene TRBJ2-3; 9 bases match TRBD2. Germline CDR1 and CDR2: SGHDN and FVKESK. The CDR3 has 16 amino acids. The V gene end was trimmed by 1 base and the J gene end by 6 bases; junction bases not matched to a gene: 8. The CDR3 loop reads CASSQVGGRASDTQYF. The DNA of the CDR3 is TGTGCCAGCAGCCAAGTTGGCGGGAGGGCCTCCGATACGCAGTATTTT.

This clonotype was recorded many times. The gene calls are TRBV5-1 and TRBJ2-5; D call uncertain. Trimming shortened V by 0 bases and J by 5 bases, and 2 bases separated the two germline ends. Germline CDR1 reads SGHRS; CDR2 reads YFSETQ. This CDR3 region has 11 residues. CDR3 in DNA: TGCGCCAGCAGCTTGGACGAGACCCAGTACTTC. Translating it yields CASSLDETQYF.